These T cell receptor beta chains were read from a single sample in a study of T cell responses to AZD1222 COVID-19 vaccine. Sequenced by immunoSEQ multiplex PCR; TCRdb stores in-frame clones only, minus some. The profile shows around 120,000 clones, roughly 92% of them singletons. The sample was peripheral blood, taken 28 days after the second AZD1222 dose. Every receptor here comes from an adult who received the AZD1222 COVID-19 vaccine. The CDR3 runs from the conserved cysteine through the conserved F or W. The D gene is left open where the match is weak. A clone size is listed for some rows: how often the clone was seen (once, few, many), or a class if it is expanded.

CDR3aa,CDR3nt,abundance,v_gene,j_gene,d_gene
CASSGGLTDLAKNIQYF,TGCGCCAGCAGCGGGGGGCTAACGGACCTAGCCAAAAACATTCAGTACTTC,few,TRBV5-1,TRBJ2-4,NA
CASSLTSGTGELFF,TGTGCCAGCAGCTTAACCTCTGGGACCGGGGAGCTGTTTTTT,NA,TRBV7-3,TRBJ2-2,NA
CASSSPDREGSPLHF,TGTGCCAGCAGCTCACCGGACAGGGAGGGTTCACCCCTCCACTTT,NA,TRBV7-9,TRBJ1-6,TRBD1
CAWSVVSTDTQYF,TGTGCCTGGTCTGTGGTTAGCACAGATACGCAGTATTTT,NA,TRBV30,TRBJ2-3,NA
CSVEGVQGNEGQFF,TGCAGCGTTGAGGGGGTTCAAGGCAATGAGGGGCAGTTCTTC,NA,TRBV29-1,TRBJ2-1,NA
CASRGLPNSPLHF,TGTGCCAGCAGGGGCCTCCCAAATTCACCCCTCCACTTT,NA,TRBV6-5,TRBJ1-6,NA
CASSTYNTGELFF,TGTGCCAGCAGCACCTACAACACCGGGGAGCTGTTTTTT,NA,TRBV7-2,TRBJ2-2,NA
CASNSKVDRAYGYTF,TGTGCCAGCAACTCCAAGGTGGACAGGGCCTATGGCTACACCTTC,NA,TRBV6-5,TRBJ1-2,TRBD1
CASSQDASSGNTIYF,TGCGCCAGCAGCCAAGATGCTAGCTCTGGAAACACCATATATTTT,once,TRBV4-3,TRBJ1-3,NA
CASRLRDTVSYEQYF,TGTGCCAGCCGCCTCCGAGACACCGTCTCCTACGAGCAGTACTTC,NA,TRBV19,TRBJ2-7,NA
CASSLEAGNTIYF,TGTGCCAGCAGCTTGGAGGCCGGAAACACCATATATTTT,NA,TRBV5-6,TRBJ1-3,NA
CASSSGAGDTGELFF,TGTGCCAGCAGTTCGGGGGCAGGCGACACCGGGGAGCTGTTTTTT,NA,TRBV28,TRBJ2-2,NA
CASSPPSYEQYF,TGTGCCAGCAGCCCCCCCTCCTACGAGCAGTACTTC,NA,TRBV9,TRBJ2-7,NA
CASRLRSSDTGELFF,TGTGCCAGCAGACTACGGTCTAGCGACACCGGGGAGCTGTTTTTT,NA,TRBV4-2,TRBJ2-2,NA
CASSYSAGDGGETQYF,TGTGCCAGCAGTTACTCGGCGGGGGACGGAGGAGAGACCCAGTACTTC,NA,TRBV6-2/TRBV6-3,TRBJ2-5,TRBD2
CASSVVGGRTDTQYF,TGTGCCAGCAGCGTAGTTGGCGGGCGCACAGATACGCAGTATTTT,NA,TRBV9,TRBJ2-3,NA
CASSPRDRVGNTEAFF,TGTGCCAGCAGCCCTCGGGACAGGGTGGGGAACACTGAAGCTTTCTTT,NA,TRBV5-8,TRBJ1-1,TRBD1
CATSDRRSGNTGELFF,TGTGCCACCAGTGATAGACGTAGCGGGAACACCGGGGAGCTGTTTTTT,NA,TRBV24-1,TRBJ2-2,NA
CASSRTGEGAIQYF,TGTGCCAGTAGTAGGACAGGGGAAGGGGCCATTCAGTACTTC,NA,TRBV19,TRBJ2-4,TRBD1
CASSSVKTNGYTF,TGTGCCAGCAGCTCAGTCAAGACCAATGGCTACACCTTC,NA,TRBV11-3,TRBJ1-2,NA
CASSPTGAQETQYF,TGTGCCAGCAGCCCAACCGGGGCCCAAGAGACCCAGTACTTC,NA,TRBV9,TRBJ2-5,NA
CASYTAEDGNYGYTF,TGTGCCAGCTATACCGCGGAGGACGGTAACTATGGCTACACCTTC,NA,TRBV2,TRBJ1-2,NA
CASSLYGSDQPQHF,TGTGCCAGCAGCTTATATGGGTCGGATCAGCCCCAGCATTTT,once,TRBV7-6,TRBJ1-5,NA
CASLGQGNLHNSPLHF,TGTGCCAGCCTTGGACAGGGGAACCTTCATAATTCACCCCTCCACTTT,NA,TRBV2,TRBJ1-6,TRBD1
CASSSPVGAYNSPLHF,TGTGCCAGCAGCTCCCCGGTCGGCGCCTATAATTCACCCCTCCACTTT,NA,TRBV7-9,TRBJ1-6,NA
CAIKPGQKAEKLFF,TGTGCCATTAAGCCGGGACAGAAGGCAGAAAAACTGTTTTTT,NA,TRBV6-5,TRBJ1-4,TRBD1
CASSWDYEQYF,TGCGCCAGCAGCTGGGACTACGAGCAGTACTTC,few,TRBV5-1,TRBJ2-7,NA
CASSMGPGTGGYTF,TGTGCCAGTAGTATGGGTCCCGGGACTGGTGGCTACACCTTC,once,TRBV19,TRBJ1-2,NA
CASSRQGAGLASDTQYF,TGTGCCAGCAGTCGACAGGGGGCTGGACTAGCTTCAGATACGCAGTATTTT,NA,TRBV28,TRBJ2-3,TRBD1
CATKQGAGETQYF,TGTGCCACCAAACAGGGGGCAGGAGAGACCCAGTACTTC,NA,TRBV24-1,TRBJ2-5,TRBD1
CASGLEGREQFF,TGTGCTAGTGGTTTGGAGGGGAGGGAACAGTTCTTC,NA,TRBV12-5,TRBJ2-1,TRBD2
CASSWRSNTEAFF,TGTGCCAGCAGCTGGAGGTCTAACACTGAAGCTTTCTTT,NA,TRBV5-4,TRBJ1-1,NA
CASSFWASGSGGTQYF,TGTGCCAGCAGCTTTTGGGCTAGCGGTAGCGGGGGTACGCAGTATTTT,few,TRBV7-2,TRBJ2-3,TRBD2
CAWSVRLIGTGASPLHF,TGTGCCTGGAGTGTACGATTGATCGGGACAGGGGCTTCACCCCTCCACTTT,NA,TRBV30,TRBJ1-6,TRBD1
CASSPRRPTNEKLFF,TGTGCCAGCAGCCCTCGGCGGCCAACTAATGAAAAACTGTTTTTT,NA,TRBV3-1/TRBV3-2,TRBJ1-4,NA
CASSIEPSRSEQFF,TGTGCCAGTAGTATCGAGCCCAGCAGGAGTGAGCAGTTCTTC,NA,TRBV19,TRBJ2-1,NA
CASSLSPGWETQYF,TGTGCCAGCAGTTTATCCCCAGGGTGGGAGACCCAGTACTTC,NA,TRBV27,TRBJ2-5,NA
CASTSWQGAVGTEAFF,TGTGCCAGCACATCCTGGCAGGGGGCTGTTGGCACTGAAGCTTTCTTT,NA,TRBV25-1,TRBJ1-1,TRBD1
CASRTGPHTEAFF,TGTGCCAGCAGAACAGGGCCCCACACTGAAGCTTTCTTT,once,TRBV6-5,TRBJ1-1,NA
CASSLTAGSYPGYEQYF,TGTGCCAGCAGCCTCACCGCCGGGAGCTACCCGGGCTACGAGCAGTACTTC,NA,TRBV11-2,TRBJ2-7,NA
CASSPPGTVYNSPLHF,TGTGCCAGCAGCCCGCCCGGGACAGTCTATAATTCACCCCTCCACTTT,NA,TRBV11-3,TRBJ1-6,TRBD1
CAISDPGTAQETQYF,TGTGCCATCAGTGACCCCGGGACAGCCCAAGAGACCCAGTACTTC,NA,TRBV10-3,TRBJ2-5,TRBD1
CASSTRLSGANVLTF,TGTGCCAGCAGCACCCGCCTATCTGGGGCCAACGTCCTGACTTTC,once,TRBV7-6,TRBJ2-6,NA
CASSRNAGPYGYTF,TGCGCCAGCAGCCGCAATGCGGGACCCTATGGCTACACCTTC,NA,TRBV4-3,TRBJ1-2,NA
CASSISEGYYEQYF,TGTGCCAGTAGTATATCTGAGGGGTACTACGAGCAGTACTTC,NA,TRBV19,TRBJ2-7,NA